This is a list of T cell receptor beta chains from one sample in a study of preoperative IRX-2 immunotherapy in early breast cancer. Profiled with immunoSEQ multiplex PCR; TCRdb holds only in-frame clones, not every one. The data show 34,000 or so clones, around 83% seen once. The starting material was lymph node tissue, obtained from a patient treated with IRX-2 immunotherapy. The receptors were gathered from a human donor with breast cancer. CDR3s include the opening cysteine and the closing phenylalanine or tryptophan. The D gene is left open where the match is weak. Expanded clones get a size class; other rows say once, few or many, or leave the size out.

TRBJ1-1 . TRBV29-1 . CSVELLGDTEAFF TGCAGCGTTGAATTACTCGGAGATACTGAAGCTTTCTTT
TRBJ1-4 TRBD1 TRBV5-1 . CASTPTGVAEKLFF TGCGCCAGCACCCCGACAGGGGTTGCTGAAAAACTGTTTTTT
TRBJ1-5 TRBD1 TRBV11-3 medium-sized CASSLVVDRARQPQHF TGTGCCAGCAGCTTAGTAGTGGACAGGGCGCGTCAGCCCCAGCATTTT
TRBJ1-4 TRBD1 TRBV28 few CASARDSNEKLFF TGTGCCAGCGCCCGGGACAGTAATGAAAAACTGTTTTTT
TRBJ1-2 . TRBV6-8 . CASKSGTSGLYGYTF TGTGCCAGCAAATCCGGGACATCAGGATTGTATGGCTACACCTTC
TRBJ2-4 TRBD1 TRBV19 . CASRAGSGQGEWGAKNIQYF TGTGCCAGTAGGGCCGGGTCGGGACAGGGCGAGTGGGGAGCCAAAAACATTCAGTACTTC
TRBJ2-2 . TRBV19 . CASSTNTGELFF TGTGCCAGTAGTACGAACACCGGGGAGCTGTTTTTT
TRBJ2-7 . TRBV19 . CASSIESLGEQYF TGTGCCAGTAGTATAGAAAGCCTGGGCGAGCAGTACTTC
TRBJ2-5 TRBD1 TRBV19 . CASSYDQGAQYF TGTGCCAGTAGTTATGACCAGGGGGCCCAGTACTTC
TRBJ1-5 . TRBV10-2 . CASSETVGAAQPQHF TGCGCCAGCAGTGAGACGGTGGGGGCAGCCCAGCCCCAGCATTTT
TRBJ2-1 . TRBV30 medium-sized CAWSVGGAHEQFF TGTGCCTGGAGTGTAGGTGGGGCACATGAGCAGTTCTTC
TRBJ2-1 . TRBV19 . CATSSMFYVGNEQFF TGTGCCACCTCGAGCATGTTCTACGTGGGGAATGAGCAGTTCTTC
TRBJ2-7 . TRBV19 . CASRTGGEQYF TGTGCCAGTAGGACCGGGGGCGAGCAGTACTTC
TRBJ1-2 . TRBV4-1 few CASSQDVGRGVYGYTF TGCGCCAGCAGCCAAGATGTGGGGCGCGGCGTCTATGGCTACACCTTC
TRBJ1-5 . TRBV28 few CASSPSGRDSNQPQHF TGTGCCAGCAGTCCCTCGGGGAGGGATAGCAATCAGCCCCAGCATTTT
TRBJ1-5 . TRBV6-8 . CASHSPGSNQPQHF TGTGCCAGCCACTCCCCCGGGAGCAATCAGCCCCAGCATTTT
TRBJ2-3 TRBD1 TRBV30 . CAWGRGLGTDTQYF TGTGCCTGGGGCAGGGGGCTCGGCACAGATACGCAGTATTTT
TRBJ2-1 TRBD1 TRBV30 once CAWSSWTGQGYNEQFF TGTGCCTGGAGTTCTTGGACGGGACAGGGGTACAATGAGCAGTTCTTC
TRBJ2-4 . TRBV13 . CASKDSLAKNIQYF TGTGCCAGCAAGGACAGCCTAGCCAAAAACATTCAGTACTTC
TRBJ2-1 . TRBV11-3 . CASSHEKGSANEQFF TGTGCCAGCAGCCATGAAAAAGGGAGCGCGAATGAGCAGTTCTTC
TRBJ2-4 . TRBV14 . CASSQLGTLVPKNIQYF TGTGCCAGCAGCCAACTCGGGACCCTTGTGCCCAAAAACATTCAGTACTTC
TRBJ1-1 . TRBV6-8 . CASSWVLGTMNTEAFF TGTGCCAGCAGTTGGGTACTGGGGACCATGAACACTGAAGCTTTCTTT
TRBJ2-7 . TRBV15 . CATSRMGGTFAYEQYF TGTGCCACCAGCAGAATGGGTGGAACGTTCGCCTACGAGCAGTACTTC
TRBJ2-7 . TRBV6-7 . CASSDWTAYEQYF TGTGCCAGCAGCGATTGGACAGCTTACGAGCAGTACTTC
TRBJ2-2 . TRBV23-1 . CASSQVPTGELFF TGCGCCAGCAGCCAAGTCCCCACCGGGGAGCTGTTTTTT
TRBJ1-3 . TRBV19 . CASTPRDLGNTIYF TGTGCCAGTACCCCCAGGGATCTCGGAAACACCATATATTTT
TRBJ2-1 . TRBV28 . CASSPVGPGYNEQFF TGTGCCAGCAGTCCCGTAGGCCCGGGTTACAATGAGCAGTTCTTC
TRBJ1-3 . TRBV6-8 once CASSYFQGSGNTIYF TGTGCCAGCAGTTATTTCCAGGGGTCTGGAAACACCATATATTTT
TRBJ2-3 . TRBV6-8 . CACRKPPDTQYF TGTGCCTGCCGCAAGCCCCCAGATACGCAGTATTTT